This T cell receptor (beta chain) was identified during a study of tumor-infiltrating lymphocytes in primary liver carcinoma. Study summary: Resecting the tumor surgically was how the patients' primary liver carcinoma was treated. Staging of the tumors gave T1-T3 N0M0, with widths of roughly 4.2 to 11 cm.

On this clonotype itself: Its specificity is not known.

The researchers obtained blood RNA from unsorted whole blood and also extracted germline DNA. Notes on the study in general: Tumor-blood pairs (like tumor-adjacent pairs) overlapped less than tumor region pairs did. Compared with blood, tumor repertoires held significantly more in their top 250 clones.

A constant-region primer primed TCR beta cDNA synthesis from 400 to 550 ng of total RNA. Sequencing libraries for TCR beta derived from three nested multiplex PCR rounds that used slightly modified ARM-PCR. Researchers ran the first two PCR rounds for around 10 cycles each with TRBV1-TRBV30 forward primers and a C-beta reverse primer. TCRdb fed the multiplex PCR reads into MiXCR, producing one record per CDR3 protein. The sample comprises a few hundred thousand distinct CDR3 sequences, more than 55% of which are singletons, and about 18% rests with the top ten. Germline V CDR1 and CDR2: PRHDT, FYEKMQ (reference sequence). Trimming at V came to 7 bases and at J to 4 bases, leaving 8 bases not matched to a gene. The CDR3 covers 15 residues.

The TCR was taken from a woman younger than 45 with primary liver carcinoma and hepatitis B virus infection. The chain couples TRBV13 to TRBJ2-3; 10 positions agree with TRBD2. Source material: peripheral blood. The CDR3 DNA follows: TGTGCCAGCACCTGGACCGGGACTAGCGCAGATACGCAGTATTTT. It codes for CASTWTGTSADTQYF.